Each of the 31 T cell receptor beta chains below was sequenced from the same sample in a study of shared clonotypes between healthy human individuals. Clones were read by immunoSEQ multiplex PCR, and TCRdb kept only the in-frame ones, dropping some. Of more than 2 million clones detected, approximately 94% appear once; the ten largest clones hold roughly 0.13%. Sequenced sample: naive CD4+ T cells sorted from blood. Documented subset: CD45RA+ positively selected. All receptors derive from a man aged 18 to 29 in good health.

The rearrangement links TRBV28 to TRBJ1-6; 10 positions agree with TRBD1. The CDR3 runs 15 residues. V trimming: 3 bases; J trimming: 14 bases; junction bases outside the gene matches: 10. In germline, CDR1 is MDHEN, CDR2 SYDVKM. CDR3 protein: CASSFSPGQGLSLHF. The CDR3 nucleotides are TGTGCCAGCAGTTTTAGCCCGGGACAGGGGCTATCCCTCCACTTT.

This clone has just one count. The sample has other DNA sequences that encode this CDR3 too. The rearrangement links TRBV28 to TRBJ1-1, with a possible D match to TRBD1 (6 bases). Germline values: CDR1 MDHEN, CDR2 SYDVKM. There are 12 residues in the CDR3. V lost 6 bases and J 10 bases, leaving 15 bases between the germline ends. The CDR3 DNA is TGTGCCAGCAGCCTTGGAACAGGGCGAGCTTTCTTT. Amino acid sequence: CASSLGTGRAFF.

This chain connects TRBV7-2 to TRBJ2-7; the D gene could be TRBD1 or TRBD2 (6 bases each). Deletions cut 2 bases from V and 5 bases from J, with 10 bases between. The CDR3 totals 13 residues. The germline gives CDR1 SGHTA, CDR2 FQGNSA. The CDR3 loop is CASSLNGGDEQYF. Here the CDR3 DNA reads TGTGCCAGCAGCTTAAACGGGGGCGACGAGCAGTACTTC.

The count of this clone is one. V is TRBV6-1 and J is TRBJ1-1, with 7 bases lining up with TRBD1. J lost 4 bases, V lost 4 bases, and 9 bases had no gene match. This CDR3 spans 15 amino acids. Per germline, CDR1 MNHNS and CDR2 SASEGT. The CDR3 loop reads CASSAKGASSTEAFF. The CDR3 DNA is TGTGCCAGCAGTGCTAAGGGGGCATCATCCACTGAAGCTTTCTTT.

For this clone: Different DNA sequences within this sample yield the same CDR3. The V call is TRBV6-5, the J call TRBJ2-7; 9 bases align to TRBD1. V lost 0 bases to trimming and J lost 0 bases; unmatched junction nucleotides: 3. CDR3 length: 16 residues. CDR1 and CDR2 (germline): MNHEY, SVGAGI. Here the CDR3 DNA reads TGTGCCAGCAGTTACTCCGGACAGGGGAGCTCCTACGAGCAGTACTTC. This translates into CASSYSGQGSSYEQYF.

The chain couples TRBV19 to TRBJ2-7; TRBD1 matches at 8 bases. Germline lookup yields CDR1 LNHDA and CDR2 SQIVND (reference sequence). This CDR3 is 14 amino acids long. Trimming at V came to 7 bases and at J to 2 bases, leaving 7 bases not matched to a gene. The CDR3 DNA reads as TGTGCCAGTACCAACAGGACAGGGACCTACGAGCAGTACTTC. Translation: CASTNRTGTYEQYF.

The chain carries TRBV7-3 and TRBJ2-7, with D tentatively TRBD2 (6 bases). The V end was cut by 5 bases, the J end by 3 bases, with 14 bases between. CDR3 size: 14 residues. Per germline, CDR1 SGHTA and CDR2 FQGTGA. This chain's CDR3 is CASSPAGPGYEQYF. For the CDR3, the DNA is TGTGCCAGCAGCCCAGCGGGCCCCGGCTACGAGCAGTACTTC.

CDR3 loop: CASSLEGQGAWELFF. CDR3 bases: TGTGCCAGCAGCTTGGAGGGACAGGGGGCGTGGGAGCTGTTTTTT. This rearrangement joins TRBV5-4 to TRBJ2-2; 12 bases agree with TRBD1. Germline CDR1 SGHNT, CDR2 YYREEE (reference sequence). This CDR3 spans 15 amino acids. The junction had 3 bases not matched to a gene; V was cut back by 0 bases and J by 9 bases.

The chain carries TRBV30 and TRBJ2-7; maybe TRBD1 (5 bases). V was clipped by 4 bases and J by 3 bases, with 10 bases between them. The CDR3 sequence is 12 residues long. The V gene's germline CDR1 is GTSNPN and CDR2 SVGIG (reference sequence). CDR3 sequence reads: CAWKAGRYEQYF. The CDR3 DNA sequence: TGTGCCTGGAAGGCAGGGCGCTACGAGCAGTACTTC.

The chain links TRBV7-2 to TRBJ2-5; D possibly corresponds to TRBD1 (6 bases). This CDR3 comprises 16 residues. The germline V gene has CDR1 SGHTA and CDR2 FQGNSA. The V end lost 5 bases, the J end lost 0 bases, and 16 bases lay between the germline ends. The CDR3 DNA is TGTGCCAGCAGCCCGATCAGTTGGACAGACCAAGAGACCCAGTACTTC. It yields the protein CASSPISWTDQETQYF.

This chain uses TRBV28 with TRBJ2-7, with D possibly being TRBD1 (7 bases). V was shortened by 6 bases and J by 4 bases, with 19 bases between the two germline ends. The CDR3 loop spans 15 amino acids. Germline V gives CDR1 MDHEN, CDR2 SYDVKM. The CDR3 DNA is TGTGCCAGCAGCGCTACCGCGGGACAGCTATACGAGCAGTACTTC. Translating it yields CASSATAGQLYEQYF.

The rearrangement joins TRBV7-9 to TRBJ2-7, with 9 bases aligning to TRBD2. This CDR3 is 16 amino acids long. The ends lost 0 bases at V and 5 bases at J; junction bases unmatched: 8. From germline, CDR1 is SEHNR and CDR2 FQNEAQ (reference sequence). The CDR3 nucleotides read TGTGCCAGCAGCTTAGCGCCCAGCGGGAGGAATCACGAGCAGTACTTC. Translating gives CASSLAPSGRNHEQYF.

This clone has a handful of counts. This sequence joins TRBV2 and TRBJ1-6; D gene uncertain. V gave up 5 bases and J gave up 12 bases, with 8 bases separating them. Germline values: CDR1 SNHLY, CDR2 FYNNEI. This CDR3 is 11 amino acids long. The CDR3 spells CASSSPEPLHF. In DNA form, the CDR3 reads TGTGCCAGCAGTTCACCCGAACCCCTCCACTTT.

V usage is TRBV9 and J usage is TRBJ2-1; D is unclear. From germline, CDR1 is SGDLS and CDR2 YYNGEE. The V end was cut by 0 bases, the J end by 3 bases, with 7 bases between. The CDR3 extends over 14 amino acids. The CDR3 loop is CASSVEADYNEQFF. For the CDR3, the DNA is TGTGCCAGCAGCGTAGAGGCTGACTACAATGAGCAGTTCTTC.

This clone was seen just once. This chain joins TRBV5-1 and TRBJ1-5, with 9 bases fitting TRBD1. The CDR3 runs 15 residues. The ends lost 4 bases at V and 3 bases at J; junction bases unmatched: 5. In germline, CDR1 is SGHRS, CDR2 YFSETQ. Here the CDR3 reads CASSEGTGYNQPQHF. CDR3 nucleotide sequence: TGCGCCAGCAGCGAAGGGACAGGGTACAATCAGCCCCAGCATTTT.

The chain uses TRBV7-9 and TRBJ2-1; TRBD1 might be the D (5 bases). Between the trimmed V and J ends, which lost 3 bases and 8 bases, there was a span of 8 bases. Germline lookup yields CDR1 SEHNR and CDR2 FQNEAQ (reference sequence). This CDR3 spans 12 amino acids. CDR3 sequence: CASSFEGDEQFF. Written as DNA, the CDR3 is TGTGCCAGCAGCTTTGAAGGGGATGAGCAGTTCTTC. Full variable domain (missing parts from reference TRBV7-9 and TRBJ2-1): DTGVSQNPRHKITKRGQNVTFRCDPISEHNRLYWYRQTLGQGPEFLTYFQNEAQLEKSRLLSDRFSAERPKGSFSTLEIQRTEQGDSAMYLCASSFEGDEQFFGPGTRLTVL.

This chain connects TRBV5-1 to TRBJ2-7; D is possibly TRBD1 (6 bases). The CDR3 has 13 amino acids. The V end lost 3 bases, the J end lost 5 bases, and 12 bases lay between the germline ends. Germline assignment: CDR1 SGHRS and CDR2 YFSETQ. In nucleotides, the CDR3 is TGCGCCAGCAGCTCACAGGGTTTCCACGAGCAGTACTTC. Amino acid sequence: CASSSQGFHEQYF.

V usage is TRBV7-2 and J usage is TRBJ2-2; no clear D gene. Trimming cost V 1 base and J 4 bases, with 7 bases left between them. This CDR3 is built from 14 residues. Germline V lookup: CDR1 SGHTA, CDR2 FQGNSA. CDR3 region: CASSLDLTTGELFF. CDR3 sequence (DNA): TGTGCCAGCAGCTTAGATCTAACCACCGGGGAGCTGTTTTTT. Based on the CDR3 plus reference TRBV7-2 and TRBJ2-2, the full variable domain is GAGVSQSPSNKVTEKGKDVELRCDPISGHTALYWYRQSLGQGLEFLIYFQGNSAPDKSGLPSDRFSAERTGGSVSTLTIQRTQQEDSAVYLCASSLDLTTGELFFGEGSRLTVL.

This sequence joins TRBV5-6 and TRBJ2-1; D is undetermined. The CDR3 has 14 amino acids. Germline V CDR1 and CDR2: SGHDT, YYEEEE. The ends were cut back, 0 bases at V and 3 bases at J, with 7 bases in the middle. The chain's CDR3 is CASSLDGSYNEQFF. DNA for the CDR3: TGTGCCAGCAGCTTGGACGGCAGCTACAATGAGCAGTTCTTC.

As concerns this clone: The sample has other DNA sequences that encode this CDR3 too. The chain carries TRBV6-5 and TRBJ2-7; 10 bases are a match to TRBD2. Trimming took 0 bases from V and 2 from J; bases not matched to a gene: 4. The germline V gene encodes CDR1 MNHEY and CDR2 SVGAGI. The length of the CDR3 is 16 residues. This chain's CDR3 is CASSYSILAGAYEQYF. In DNA form, the CDR3 reads TGTGCCAGCAGTTACTCGATCCTAGCGGGAGCCTACGAGCAGTACTTC.

This chain uses TRBV4-1 with TRBJ2-1; 8 nucleotides match TRBD1. This CDR3 spans 16 amino acids. J was trimmed by 7 bases and V by 3 bases; bases with no gene match: 11. Germline CDR1 MGHRA, CDR2 YSYEKL. CDR3 amino acids: CASSHRIIQGVNEQFF. The DNA of the CDR3 is TGCGCCAGCAGCCATCGGATCATACAGGGGGTAAATGAGCAGTTCTTC.

The chain employs TRBV9 and TRBJ2-1; 7 bases match TRBD1. V was pared by 3 bases and J by 7 bases, with 10 bases of the junction left unmatched. The germline V gene has CDR1 SGDLS and CDR2 YYNGEE. The CDR3 consists of 15 residues. The DNA of the CDR3 is TGTGCCAGCAGCGCCCGGGACAGCAATTCTAATGAGCAGTTCTTC. Amino acids: CASSARDSNSNEQFF.

The chain has TRBV7-2 and TRBJ2-7; 9 bases are a match to TRBD2. The CDR3 is made up of 15 amino acids. J gave up 3 bases and V 0 bases, and 3 bases lay outside the gene matches. Germline values: CDR1 SGHTA, CDR2 FQGNSA. In nucleotides, the CDR3 is TGTGCCAGCAGCTTAGCCGGGACTAGCCACTACGAGCAGTACTTC. Its protein is CASSLAGTSHYEQYF. Based on the CDR3 plus reference TRBV7-2 and TRBJ2-7, the full variable domain is GAGVSQSPSNKVTEKGKDVELRCDPISGHTALYWYRQSLGQGLEFLIYFQGNSAPDKSGLPSDRFSAERTGGSVSTLTIQRTQQEDSAVYLCASSLAGTSHYEQYFGPGTRLTVT.

DNA for the CDR3: TGTGCCAGCAGCTTATTTATGGGTGAAAAACTGTTTTTT. It translates to CASSLFMGEKLFF. The chain joins TRBV7-3 to TRBJ1-4; D gene uncertain. Trimming took 2 bases from V and 7 from J, leaving 8 bases between them. The CDR3 loop spans 13 amino acids. Germline CDR1 is SGHTA and CDR2 is FQGTGA.

J is TRBJ1-1 and V is TRBV5-6; D may be TRBD1 (6 bases). The CDR3 is made up of 14 amino acids. CDR1 is SGHDT, CDR2 YYEEEE, per germline. Trimming removed 2 bases at V and 6 bases at J, with 14 bases between. The CDR3 bases are TGTGCCAGCAGCTTCGGACAGAGGGACGCTGAAGCTTTCTTT. This gives the protein CASSFGQRDAEAFF.

The gene calls are TRBV6-1 and TRBJ2-7, with 8 nucleotides matching TRBD1. V was clipped by 7 bases and J by 2 bases; unmatched bases: 4. Germline CDR1 is MNHNS and CDR2 is SASEGT. The CDR3 runs to 13 residues. CDR3 region: CASNRQGTYEQYF. The CDR3 nucleotides read TGTGCCAGCAACCGACAGGGGACCTACGAGCAGTACTTC.

This chain joins TRBV5-1 and TRBJ2-1; 10 nucleotides line up with TRBD2. With 3 bases clipped from V and 3 bases from J, the junction kept 6 bases outside the gene matches. From germline, CDR1 is SGHRS and CDR2 YFSETQ. The length of the CDR3 is 16 residues. The CDR3 loop reads CASSSSLAGVYNEQFF. CDR3 nucleotide sequence: TGCGCCAGCAGCTCATCCCTAGCGGGGGTCTACAATGAGCAGTTCTTC.

The genes are TRBV28 and TRBJ1-1; the D gene is possibly TRBD1 (6 bases). The CDR3 is 13 amino acids. The germline V and J ends were trimmed by 4 bases and 7 bases, with 13 bases remaining between them. The germline V gene has CDR1 MDHEN and CDR2 SYDVKM. The CDR3 DNA follows: TGTGCCAGCAGTTATACGGACAGTTTTGAAGCTTTCTTT. Translated, it gives CASSYTDSFEAFF.

The chain carries TRBV27 and TRBJ2-2; possibly TRBD2 for D (6 bases). CDR1 is MNHEY, CDR2 SMNVEV, per germline (reference sequence). CDR3 size: 15 residues. V lost 2 bases and J 5 bases, leaving 12 bases between the germline ends. The DNA for the CDR3 is TGTGCCAGCAGTTTACTTGCGGGAAAAACCGGGGAGCTGTTTTTT. Translated: CASSLLAGKTGELFF.

This chain joins TRBV5-5 and TRBJ1-5, with TRBD1 matching 8 bases. Germline V CDR1 and CDR2: SGHKS, YYEKEE (reference sequence). CDR3 length: 14 amino acids. Unmatched junction bases numbered 7, after V lost 4 bases and J lost 7 bases. This CDR3 is CASSAGQVIQPQHF. For the CDR3, the DNA is TGTGCCAGCAGCGCGGGACAGGTAATACAGCCCCAGCATTTT.

This chain connects TRBV9 to TRBJ1-5, with TRBD1 matching over 11 bases. Germline V gene sequence: CDR1 SGDLS, CDR2 YYNGEE. The length of the CDR3 is 16 residues. After removal of 0 bases from V and 4 bases from J, the junction contained 3 bases not matched to a gene. The CDR3 region has the DNA TGTGCCAGCAGCGTAGACGGGACAGGGGGGAATCAGCCCCAGCATTTT. Amino acid sequence: CASSVDGTGGNQPQHF.